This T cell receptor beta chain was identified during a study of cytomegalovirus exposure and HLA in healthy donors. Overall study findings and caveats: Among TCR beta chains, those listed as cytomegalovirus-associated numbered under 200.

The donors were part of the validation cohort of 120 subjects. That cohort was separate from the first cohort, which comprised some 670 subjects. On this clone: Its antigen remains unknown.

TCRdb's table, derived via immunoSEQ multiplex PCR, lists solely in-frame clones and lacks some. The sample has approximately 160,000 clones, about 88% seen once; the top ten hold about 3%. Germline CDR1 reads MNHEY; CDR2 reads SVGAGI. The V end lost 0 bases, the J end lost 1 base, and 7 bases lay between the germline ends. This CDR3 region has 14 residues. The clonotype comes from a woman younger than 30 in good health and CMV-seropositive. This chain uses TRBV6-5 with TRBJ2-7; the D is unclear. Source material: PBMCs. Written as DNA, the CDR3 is TGTGCCAGCAGTTACTCGCCGGGTTCCTACGAGCAGTACTTC. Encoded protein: CASSYSPGSYEQYF.